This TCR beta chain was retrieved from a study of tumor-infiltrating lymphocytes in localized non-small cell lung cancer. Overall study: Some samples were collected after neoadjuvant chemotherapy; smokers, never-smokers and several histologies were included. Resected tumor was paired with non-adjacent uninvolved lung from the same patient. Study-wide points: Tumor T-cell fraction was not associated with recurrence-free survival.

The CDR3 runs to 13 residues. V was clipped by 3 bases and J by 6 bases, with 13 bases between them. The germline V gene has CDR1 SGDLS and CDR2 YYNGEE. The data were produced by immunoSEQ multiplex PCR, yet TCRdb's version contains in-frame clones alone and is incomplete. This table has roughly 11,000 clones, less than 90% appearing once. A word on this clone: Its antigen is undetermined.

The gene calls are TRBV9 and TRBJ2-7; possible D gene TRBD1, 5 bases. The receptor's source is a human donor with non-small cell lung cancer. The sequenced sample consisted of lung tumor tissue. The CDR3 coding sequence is TGTGCCAGCAGCGCAAGACAGAATACCGAGCAGTACTTC. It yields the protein CASSARQNTEQYF.